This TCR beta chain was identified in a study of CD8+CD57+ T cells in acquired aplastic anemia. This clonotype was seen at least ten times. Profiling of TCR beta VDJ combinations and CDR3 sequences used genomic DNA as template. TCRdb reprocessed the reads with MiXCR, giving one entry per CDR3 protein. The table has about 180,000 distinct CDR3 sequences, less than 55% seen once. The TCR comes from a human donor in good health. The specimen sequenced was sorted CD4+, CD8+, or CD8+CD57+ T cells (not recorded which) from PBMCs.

The CDR3 region is CASSEGLPQETQYF. DNA of the CDR3: TGTGCCAGCAGTGAAGGGTTGCCTCAAGAGACCCAGTACTTC. The V gene is TRBV2, the J gene TRBJ2-5; unclear D gene. This CDR3 has 14 amino acids. The V gene lost 1 base and the J gene lost 2 bases, with 8 bases spanning the gap. Germline V gene sequence: CDR1 SNHLY, CDR2 FYNNEI. The variable domain in full, with the rest retrieved from reference TRBV2 and TRBJ2-5, is EPEVTQTPSHQVTQMGQEVILRCVPISNHLYFYWYRQILGQKVEFLVSFYNNEISEKSEIFDDQFSVERPDGSNFTLKIRSTKLEDSAMYFCASSEGLPQETQYFGPGTRLLVL.